One and the same sample provided the 24 T cell receptor beta chains below, sequenced in a study of T-cell reconstitution after alpha-beta-depleted transplantation in children. It was with unique molecular identifiers that the TCRbeta library was prepared. TCRdb ran MiXCR on the PCR reads and lists one entry per CDR3 protein. The sample shows approximately 640,000 distinct CDR3 sequences, roughly 15% of them seen only once. The sample consisted of PBMCs from the stem cell graft donor, taken from the stem cell graft. The receptors were gathered from a human donor who donated a stem cell graft to a child with acute myeloid leukemia.

This clonotype appeared many times. The chain links TRBV29-1 to TRBJ2-7; D gene ambiguous. The CDR3 extends over 12 amino acids. Germline values: CDR1 SQVTM, CDR2 ANQGSEA. The V end was cut by 5 bases, the J end by 0 bases, with 8 bases between. The CDR3 sequence is CSVFSNSYEQYF. The CDR3, as DNA: TGCAGCGTTTTCAGCAACTCCTACGAGCAGTACTTC.

This clonotype was recorded a few times. CDR3 sequence (DNA): TGCAGTGCTAGAGACGCGAGTCAAGCGGGGGAGGGAGACAATGAGCAGTTCTTC. It yields the protein CSARDASQAGEGDNEQFF. V and J are TRBV20-1 and TRBJ2-1, with 8 bases aligning to TRBD2. V shed 0 bases, J shed 5 bases, and the junction held 15 bases outside the gene matches. The CDR3 is 18 residues long. Germline CDR1 and CDR2: DFQATT and SNEGSKA (reference sequence).

This clonotype has more than one count but fewer than ten. The gene calls are TRBV18 and TRBJ2-7, with D hard to call. CDR3 length: 11 amino acids. Trimming removed 5 bases from V and 5 bases from J, with 7 bases in between. Germline loops: CDR1 KGHSH, CDR2 LQKENI. CDR3 sequence: CASSVGHEQYF. CDR3 in DNA: TGTGCCAGCTCAGTAGGTCACGAGCAGTACTTC.

This clonotype was found many times. V gene TRBV29-1 combines with J gene TRBJ1-6; TRBD1 matches 7 bases. The CDR3 runs to 13 residues. V lost 7 bases and J lost 7; bases outside the gene matches: 7. Germline CDR1 reads SQVTM; CDR2 reads ANQGSEA. CDR3 in amino acids: CSAGDRENSPLHF. The CDR3 DNA is TGCAGCGCCGGCGACAGGGAGAATTCACCCCTCCACTTT.

The chain is built from TRBV9 and TRBJ2-3, with no clear D. CDR1 is SGDLS and CDR2 is YYNGEE in the germline V gene. Trimming took 2 bases from V and 6 from J, leaving 7 bases between them. The CDR3 contains 12 residues. The CDR3 nucleotides read TGTGCCAGCAGCGTCTCTGTTGATACGCAGTATTTT. This sequence encodes CASSVSVDTQYF.

This clonotype was counted a few times. V usage is TRBV14 and J usage is TRBJ2-2, with TRBD2 matching over 7 bases. Germline-derived CDR1 and CDR2 are SGHDN and FVKESK. Trimming at V came to 4 bases and at J to 5 bases, leaving 4 bases not matched to a gene. The CDR3 has 14 residues. The CDR3 here is CASSLTSRTGELFF. DNA of the CDR3: TGTGCCAGCAGCCTGACTAGCCGGACCGGGGAGCTGTTTTTT.

This clonotype was detected many times. The rearrangement links TRBV21-1 to TRBJ2-1; the table's D gene call, TRBD1, was not cross checked with the DNA. TRBV21-1 is a listed pseudogene. The CDR3 is 12 amino acids. DNA of the CDR3: TGTGCCCCCCCTGCGTGGTACAATGAGCAGTTCTTC. The encoded protein is CAPPAWYNEQFF.

The rearrangement uses TRBV6-4 and TRBJ1-5, with 7 bases aligning to TRBD1. J was trimmed by 3 bases and V by 4 bases; bases with no gene match: 3. Germline V gives CDR1 MRHNA, CDR2 SNTAGT. The CDR3 length is 14 residues. CDR3: CASSATGDNQPQHF. CDR3 sequence (DNA): TGTGCCAGCAGTGCCACAGGGGACAATCAGCCCCAGCATTTT.

This clonotype was seen at least ten times. The chain couples TRBV20-1 to TRBJ1-5; D gene unclear. V dropped 2 bases and J dropped 0 bases, with 8 bases sitting between them. Germline assignment: CDR1 DFQATT and CDR2 SNEGSKA (reference sequence). The CDR3 has 14 amino acids. The CDR3 reads CSARTSASNQPQHF. CDR3 bases: TGCAGTGCTAGAACATCCGCTAGCAATCAGCCCCAGCATTTT.

For this clonotype: Since a much larger clone is just one base distant, this may be a read error. The gene calls are TRBV20-1 and TRBJ1-3; possibly TRBD1 for D (6 bases). From germline, CDR1 is DFQATT and CDR2 SNEGSKA (reference sequence). This CDR3 is 16 amino acids long. The chain's CDR3 is CSAGDGRGVSGNAIYF. The CDR3 nucleotides read TGCAGTGCAGGGGATGGCAGGGGAGTCTCTGGAAACGCCATATATTTT.

The V and J genes are TRBV27 and TRBJ2-5, with 8 nucleotides matching TRBD2. In germline, CDR1 is MNHEY, CDR2 SMNVEV (reference sequence). After removal of 3 bases from V and 2 bases from J, the junction contained 5 bases not matched to a gene. This CDR3 is built from 15 residues. CDR3 bases: TGTGCCAGCAGTTTGGTGCGGGGGGCGCAAGAGACCCAGTACTTC. Its translation: CASSLVRGAQETQYF.

This clonotype turned up a few times. J is TRBJ2-4 and V is TRBV6-2 or TRBV6-3; 9 bases align to TRBD1. V dropped 5 bases and J dropped 7; count of bases not matched to a gene: 15. There are 17 residues in the CDR3. Germline V gene data show CDR1 as MNHEY and CDR2 as SVGEGT. CDR3: CASSKPSRDRVRNIQYF. CDR3 DNA: TGTGCCAGCAGTAAACCGTCCCGGGACAGGGTCCGGAACATTCAGTACTTC.

This clonotype was counted between two and nine times. This chain uses TRBV29-1 with TRBJ1-2; 7 bases agree with TRBD1. CDR3 length: 16 amino acids. Germline values: CDR1 SQVTM, CDR2 ANQGSEA. The ends lost 4 bases at V and 3 bases at J; junction bases unmatched: 14. The CDR3 is CSVVEDRTPRYYGYTF. The CDR3 bases are TGCAGCGTTGTCGAGGACAGGACGCCTAGATACTATGGCTACACCTTC.

This clonotype came up many times. The chain combines TRBV20-1 with TRBJ2-5; D gene uncertain. The V gene's germline CDR1 is DFQATT and CDR2 SNEGSKA (reference sequence). This CDR3 region has 12 residues. Trimming stripped 3 bases from V and 4 bases from J, with 9 bases between. The CDR3, as DNA: TGCAGTGCTAGTAAGGGATCAGAGACCCAGTACTTC. This gives the protein CSASKGSETQYF.

V and J are TRBV7-2 and TRBJ2-1; D unclear. This CDR3 is built from 14 residues. Germline V gene lookup returns CDR1 SGHTA and CDR2 FQGNSA. V lost 3 bases and J lost 4, with 10 bases in between. In nucleotides, the CDR3 is TGTGCCAGCAGCTTTACCGACCGATACAATGAGCAGTTCTTC. It encodes CASSFTDRYNEQFF.

The chain has TRBV4-1 and TRBJ2-7, with D maybe TRBD2 (6 bases). V gave up 1 base and J gave up 7 bases, with 11 bases separating them. From germline, CDR1 is MGHRA and CDR2 YSYEKL. The CDR3 sequence is 13 residues long. CDR3 DNA sequence: TGCGCCAGCAGCCAAGTTGCGGGGAGAGAGCAGTACGTC. Translated, it gives CASSQVAGREQYV.

The chain recombines TRBV9 with TRBJ2-5; D not certain. V lost 1 base and J 5 bases, leaving 12 bases between the germline ends. CDR1 is SGDLS and CDR2 is YYNGEE in the germline V gene. CDR3 length: 14 residues. The CDR3 coding sequence is TGTGCCAGCAGCGTAAAGGCTGTCATGGAGACCCAGTACTTC. Its protein is CASSVKAVMETQYF.

This clonotype was recorded at least ten times. V is TRBV7-2 and J is TRBJ1-1, with a tentative D call TRBD1 (5 bases). The germline CDR1 and CDR2 sequences are SGHTA and FQGNSA. Deletions cut 1 base from V and 9 bases from J, with 9 bases between. The CDR3 consists of 12 residues. Here the CDR3 reads CASSLGTPKAFF. The CDR3 region has the DNA TGTGCCAGCAGCTTAGGGACACCCAAAGCTTTCTTT.

The chain couples TRBV25-1 to TRBJ1-1, with 9 bases fitting TRBD1. The CDR3 contains 17 residues. With V trimmed by 0 bases and J by 1 base, 6 bases remained unmatched. The germline V gene has CDR1 MGHDK and CDR2 SYGVNS. The CDR3 coding sequence is TGTGCCAGCAGTGAATATGGGGGGACAGGGAAGAACACTGAAGCTTTCTTT. Residues: CASSEYGGTGKNTEAFF.

For this clonotype: A read error may produce the germline difference seen at one junction end. This chain uses TRBV12-3 or TRBV12-4 with TRBJ1-2; TRBD1 agrees at 8 bases. The length of the CDR3 is 16 residues. As DNA, the CDR3 is TGTGCCAGCAGGCCAGACAGGGGCGTTACTAACCATGGCTACACCTTC. Protein product: CASRPDRGVTNHGYTF.

This clonotype was observed a few times. The genes are TRBV7-9 and TRBJ2-7, with 9 bases that match TRBD1. The V and J ends lost 1 base and 2 bases, in that order; junction bases with no gene match: 6. The CDR3 totals 16 residues. Looked up from germline, CDR1 is SEHNR and CDR2 is FQNEAQ (reference sequence). CDR3 sequence: CASSLGPGDRAYEQYF. Written as DNA, the CDR3 is TGTGCCAGCAGCTTAGGGCCTGGGGACAGGGCCTACGAGCAGTACTTC.

This clonotype was seen ten or more times. The genes are TRBV6-5 and TRBJ2-1, with D possibly being TRBD2 (7 bases). The CDR3 totals 12 residues. V was pared by 6 bases and J by 8 bases, with 11 bases between. Germline values: CDR1 MNHEY, CDR2 SVGAGI. The CDR3 sequence: CASSRGAHEQFF. The CDR3 DNA reads as TGTGCCAGCAGCCGGGGGGCACATGAGCAGTTCTTC.

The gene calls are TRBV28 and TRBJ1-1, with TRBD1 as a possible D gene (5 bases). CDR3 length: 16 amino acids. Per the germline V gene, CDR1 is MDHEN and CDR2 is SYDVKM. V was cut by 5 bases and J by 0 bases, with 16 bases left in between. This CDR3 is CASSLMPGTVNTEAFF. The CDR3 region has the DNA TGTGCCAGCAGTCTTATGCCCGGGACGGTGAACACTGAAGCTTTCTTT.

The V and J genes are TRBV11-2 and TRBJ2-5; 7 nucleotides align to TRBD2. With V trimmed by 0 bases and J by 2 bases, 9 bases remained unmatched. The CDR3 totals 17 residues. Germline V gives CDR1 SGHAT, CDR2 FQNNGV. The CDR3 loop is CASSLEGSSGLQETQYF. The CDR3 DNA is TGTGCCAGCAGCTTAGAAGGGTCTAGCGGACTTCAAGAGACCCAGTACTTC.